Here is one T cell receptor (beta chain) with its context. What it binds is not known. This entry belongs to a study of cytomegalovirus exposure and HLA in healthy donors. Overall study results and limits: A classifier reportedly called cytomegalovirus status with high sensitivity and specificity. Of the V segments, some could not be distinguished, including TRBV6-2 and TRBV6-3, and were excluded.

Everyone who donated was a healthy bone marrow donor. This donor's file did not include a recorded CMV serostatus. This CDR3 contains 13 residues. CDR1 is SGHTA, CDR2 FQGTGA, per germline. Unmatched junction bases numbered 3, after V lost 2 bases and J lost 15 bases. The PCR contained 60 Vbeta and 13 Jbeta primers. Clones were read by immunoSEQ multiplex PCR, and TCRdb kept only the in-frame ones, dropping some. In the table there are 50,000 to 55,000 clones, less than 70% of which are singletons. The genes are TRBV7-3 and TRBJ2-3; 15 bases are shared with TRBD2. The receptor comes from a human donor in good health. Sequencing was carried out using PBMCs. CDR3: CASSLGTSGGKYF. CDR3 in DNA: TGTGCCAGCAGCTTAGGGACTAGCGGGGGGAAATATTTT.